A single sample gave rise to the 23 T cell receptor beta chains below, sequenced in a study of prognosis after radiotherapy for stage I lung cancer. Genomic DNA yielded TCR beta CDR3, amplified by two-round multiplex PCR. Round-one PCR had primers specific to each TRBV and TRBJ gene. TCRdb processed the multiplex PCR reads anew with MiXCR; each CDR3 protein has one entry. The sample includes about 14,000 distinct CDR3 sequences, 55% to 65% of them seen just once. The sample was PBMCs, taken before or after stereotactic body radiation therapy (not recorded which). The receptors stem from a donor at least 50 years old with non-small cell lung cancer.

This clonotype rates as medium-sized. The J gene is TRBJ2-1, the V gene TRBV12-3 or TRBV12-4; perhaps TRBD2 as D (6 bases). V lost 6 bases and J 7 bases, leaving 22 bases between the germline ends. The CDR3 is made up of 16 amino acids. CDR3 sequence: CASSPLRGRPSNEQFF. The DNA of the CDR3 is TGTGCCAGCAGCCCCCTTAGAGGGAGGCCTTCGAATGAGCAGTTCTTC.

This clonotype is medium-sized (0.01 to 0.1%) by share. This chain links TRBV6-1 with TRBJ2-1; D gene uncertain. The CDR3 contains 14 residues. CDR1 MNHNS and CDR2 SASEGT come from the germline V gene. Trimming took off 2 bases at V and 9 bases at J, with 14 bases between the two ends. CDR3 loop: CASSETPLLTEQFF. The CDR3 DNA sequence: TGTGCCAGCAGTGAAACCCCCCTGCTTACTGAGCAGTTCTTC.

This clonotype turned up a few times. The chain combines TRBV11-3 with TRBJ2-5; 7 nucleotides align to TRBD1. The trim removed 5 bases at V and 0 bases at J, leaving 6 bases unmatched. The germline CDR1 and CDR2 sequences are SGHNT and YENEEA. The CDR3 runs to 15 residues. This CDR3 reads CASSPGQTNQETQYF. The CDR3 DNA sequence: TGTGCCAGCAGCCCGGGACAGACGAACCAAGAGACCCAGTACTTC.

This clonotype was detected ten times or more. The chain links TRBV6-1 to TRBJ2-3; 7 bases fit TRBD2. CDR3 length equals 15 residues. With 3 bases clipped from V and 4 bases from J, the junction kept 7 bases outside the gene matches. Germline CDR1 is MNHNS and CDR2 is SASEGT. This CDR3 reads CASSEGGGGADTQYF. The CDR3 coding sequence is TGTGCCAGCAGTGAGGGGGGGGGGGGAGCAGATACGCAGTATTTT.

By sample share, this clonotype is medium-sized. The rearrangement uses TRBV28 and TRBJ1-5; D gene uncertain. V dropped 8 bases and J dropped 2 bases, with 13 bases sitting between them. Germline-derived CDR1 and CDR2 are MDHEN and SYDVKM. The CDR3 sequence is 14 residues long. The CDR3 coding sequence is TGTGCCAGCCTTCAGGCAGGCCGCAATCAGCCCCAGCATTTT. Its protein product is CASLQAGRNQPQHF.

A remark on this clonotype: With a far larger clone one base away, a read error is the likely cause. The chain joins TRBV6-2 or TRBV6-3 to TRBJ2-7, with TRBD2 identical over 12 bases. TRBJ2-1 matches the DNA end more closely, so the J call is doubtful. Germline values: CDR1 MNHEY, CDR2 SVGEGT. This CDR3 contains 17 residues. The CDR3 loop reads CASSDVTSGSEVDEQFF. The DNA of the CDR3 is TGTGCCAGCAGTGACGTGACTAGCGGGAGTGAGGTCGATGAGCAGTTCTTC.

Within the sample, this clonotype is medium-sized. The chain links TRBV20-1 to TRBJ2-1; 10 nucleotides agree with TRBD2. J gave up 3 bases and V 2 bases, and 10 bases lay outside the gene matches. The length of the CDR3 is 17 residues. Germline V gene lookup returns CDR1 DFQATT and CDR2 SNEGSKA (reference sequence). CDR3 sequence reads: CSARSSGSAPLYNEQFF. The CDR3 coding sequence is TGCAGTGCTAGATCTAGCGGGAGCGCTCCGCTCTACAATGAGCAGTTCTTC.

J is TRBJ1-6 and V is TRBV12-3 or TRBV12-4; 8 positions match TRBD1. This CDR3 region has 16 residues. The J segment lost 7 bases and the V segment lost 6 bases, leaving 11 bases of the junction unmatched. The chain's CDR3 is CASSRGQGGSNSPLHF. The CDR3 nucleotides read TGTGCCAGCAGCCGTGGACAGGGTGGAAGCAATTCACCCCTCCACTTT.

The V and J genes are TRBV11-2 and TRBJ2-1; TRBD2 aligns across 7 bases. Germline-derived CDR1 and CDR2 are SGHAT and FQNNGV. The CDR3 covers 15 residues. Losses at the gene ends were 3 bases for V and 0 bases for J; bases not matched to a gene: 2. In nucleotides, the CDR3 is TGTGCCAGCAGCTTTGGCGGGAGCTCCTACAATGAGCAGTTCTTC. Its protein product is CASSFGGSSYNEQFF. The full variable domain, in which reference TRBV11-2 and TRBJ2-1 provide the parts outside the CDR3, is EAGVAQSPRYKIIEKRQSVAFWCNPISGHATLYWYQQILGQGPKLLIQFQNNGVVDDSQLPKDRFSAERLKGVDSTLKIQPAKLEDSAVYLCASSFGGSSYNEQFFGPGTRLTVL.

V and J are TRBV6-1 and TRBJ2-7; the D gene is possibly TRBD2 (5 bases). Between the trimmed V and J ends, which lost 8 bases and 1 base, there was a span of 9 bases. Germline lookup yields CDR1 MNHNS and CDR2 SASEGT. This CDR3 contains 12 residues. The DNA of the CDR3 is TGTGCCAGCGGGGAGCTATCCTACGAGCAGTACTTC. It translates to CASGELSYEQYF.

This clonotype was seen repeatedly, ten times or more. The chain uses TRBV7-3 and TRBJ1-5; tentatively, D is TRBD1 (6 bases). The CDR3 runs 13 residues. The V gene lost 3 bases and the J gene lost 14 bases, with 17 bases spanning the gap. The germline V gene encodes CDR1 SGHTA and CDR2 FQGTGA. The CDR3 region is CASSFSKGDRKHF. Here the CDR3 DNA reads TGTGCCAGCAGCTTTAGTAAGGGGGATCGTAAGCATTTT. Combining the CDR3 with reference TRBV7-3 and TRBJ1-5 gives the whole variable domain GAGVSQTPSNKVTEKGKYVELRCDPISGHTALYWYRQSLGQGPEFLIYFQGTGAADDSGLPNDRFFAVRPEGSVSTLKIQRTERGDSAVYLCASSFSKGDRKHFGDGTRLSIL.

This clonotype qualifies as medium-sized. This chain uses TRBV7-3 with TRBJ2-7, with no clear D. Between the trimmed V and J ends, which lost 0 bases and 3 bases, there was a span of 3 bases. Germline CDR1 and CDR2: SGHTA and FQGTGA. CDR3 size: 12 residues. DNA for the CDR3: TGTGCCAGCAGCTTAACGTTCTACGAGCAGTACTTC. This codes for CASSLTFYEQYF.

To note about this clonotype: One end of the junction varies from germline; a read error may be responsible. This chain joins TRBV2 and TRBJ1-1, with a weak D call TRBD1 (6 bases). This CDR3 is 14 amino acids long. Germline V CDR1 and CDR2: SNHLY, FYNNEI. This CDR3 is CASSDLDRNTEAFF. In nucleotides, the CDR3 is TGCGCCAGCAGTGACTTGGACAGGAACACTGAAGCTTTCTTT.

This clonotype was observed many times. This chain uses TRBV7-9 with TRBJ1-5; maybe TRBD1 (6 bases). Germline assignment: CDR1 SEHNR and CDR2 FQNEAQ (reference sequence). V was clipped by 3 bases and J by 3 bases, with 6 bases between them. The CDR3 is made up of 13 amino acids. The CDR3 region has the DNA TGTGCCAGCAGCTTGGGGGCCAATCAGCCCCAGCATTTT. The encoded protein is CASSLGANQPQHF.

A word on this clonotype: This may be a read error, as it is one base from a much larger clone. The chain employs TRBV6-1 and TRBJ2-5; 7 nucleotides match TRBD2. Germline loops: CDR1 MNHNS, CDR2 SASEGT. CDR3 length: 21 residues. Trimming took 2 bases from V and 0 from J; bases not matched to a gene: 21. Here the CDR3 DNA reads TGTGCCAGCAGTGAAACTGGCTTCTTGGGGGGGACGGGGTACTACCAAGAGACCCAGTACTTC. It codes for CASSETGFLGGTGYYQETQYF.

The chain joins TRBV7-3 to TRBJ2-3; D perhaps matches TRBD2 (6 bases). V lost 5 bases and J lost 8, with 17 bases in between. The CDR3 loop spans 14 amino acids. In germline, CDR1 is SGHTA, CDR2 FQGTGA. CDR3 DNA sequence: TGTGCCAGCAGCCCGGACTATAGCACACCTACGCAGTATTTT. Its protein product is CASSPDYSTPTQYF. The full variable domain, in which reference TRBV7-3 and TRBJ2-3 provide the parts outside the CDR3, is GAGVSQTPSNKVTEKGKYVELRCDPISGHTALYWYRQSLGQGPEFLIYFQGTGAADDSGLPNDRFFAVRPEGSVSTLKIQRTERGDSAVYLCASSPDYSTPTQYFGPGTRLTVL.

Only a few counts were recorded for this clonotype. This likely traces to a read error, being one base from a far larger clone. The CDR3 DNA sequence: TGTGCCAGCATTTCCTGGACAGGCGCCGGGGAGCTGTTTTTT. Its translation: CASISWTGAGELFF. The chain couples TRBV6-1 to TRBJ2-2, with 7 nucleotides matching TRBD1. Germline CDR1 and CDR2: MNHNS and SASEGT. Trimming cost V 7 bases and J 6 bases; bases outside gene matches: 8. The CDR3 covers 14 residues.

The chain employs TRBV9 and TRBJ2-2; D possibly corresponds to TRBD2 (6 bases). CDR1 and CDR2 (germline): SGDLS, YYNGEE. With 4 bases removed from V and 9 bases from J, the gap between germline ends came to 19 bases. The CDR3 is 15 residues long. The CDR3 protein is CASSSSGTGSRELFF. CDR3 coding DNA: TGTGCCAGCAGCTCCTCCGGGACTGGCAGCCGGGAGCTGTTTTTT.

With respect to this clonotype: A much larger clone lies one base from this, so it may be a read error. The genes are TRBV7-6 and TRBJ1-1; tentatively, D is TRBD1 (6 bases). The germline V and J ends were trimmed by 5 bases and 6 bases, with 22 bases remaining between them. CDR3 length: 16 amino acids. Germline V gives CDR1 SGHVS, CDR2 FNYEAQ. CDR3 sequence: CASSPNPTGLVPEAFF. In DNA form, the CDR3 reads TGTGCCAGCAGCCCGAACCCCACAGGGTTGGTTCCTGAAGCTTTCTTT. Full variable domain (remainder filled in from reference TRBV7-6 and TRBJ1-1): GAGVSQSPRYKVTKRGQDVALRCDPISGHVSLYWYRQALGQGPEFLTYFNYEAQQDKSGLPNDRFSAERPEGSISTLTIQRTEQRDSAMYRCASSPNPTGLVPEAFFGQGTRLTVV.

Note on this clonotype: The junction shows a germline mismatch at one end, possibly a read error. This rearrangement joins TRBV4-3 to TRBJ1-5, with D possibly being TRBD1 (6 bases). The germline CDR1 and CDR2 sequences are LGHNA and YSLEER. The CDR3 runs 17 residues. The CDR3 coding sequence is TGCTCCAGCAGCCCCACCGCGGGGGGCGCGGGCAATCAGCCCCAGCATTTT. Encoded protein: CSSSPTAGGAGNQPQHF.

Comment on this clonotype: A much more abundant neighbour one base away suggests this may be a read error. This chain links TRBV19 with TRBJ2-4; TRBD1 is a possible D gene (6 bases). The CDR3 extends over 14 amino acids. Trimming shortened V by 6 bases and J by 2 bases, and 11 bases separated the two germline ends. Germline V CDR1 and CDR2: LNHDA, SQIVND (reference sequence). The CDR3 reads CASSITGTKNIQYF. CDR3 coding DNA: TGTGCCAGTAGCATTACAGGGACCAAAAACATTCAGTACTTC.

By sample fraction, this clonotype is medium-sized. The gene calls are TRBV5-6 and TRBJ2-1, with D maybe TRBD1 (6 bases). Germline CDR1 SGHDT, CDR2 YYEEEE. V was cut by 2 bases and J by 3 bases, with 18 bases left in between. The CDR3 length is 17 residues. CDR3 protein: CASSFSLTGSYYNEQFF. CDR3 nucleotide sequence: TGTGCCAGCAGCTTTTCGTTGACAGGAAGCTACTACAATGAGCAGTTCTTC.

The CDR3 DNA reads TGTGCCAGCAGTGAAACAGGGGGCGAGCAGTACTTC. Protein: CASSETGGEQYF. The genes are TRBV6-1 and TRBJ2-7; TRBD1 aligns across 8 bases. Trimming cost V 2 bases and J 6 bases; bases outside gene matches: 0. CDR3 length: 12 residues. Germline CDR1 reads MNHNS; CDR2 reads SASEGT.